Presented here are 6 T cell receptor beta chains from one specimen sequenced in a study of technical replicates of blood from several donors. Clones were read by immunoSEQ multiplex PCR, and TCRdb kept only the in-frame ones, dropping some. The profile shows some 74,000 clones, roughly 89% of them singletons. The specimen was T cells isolated from PBMCs. These receptors originate from a human donor in good health.

CDR3 DNA sequence: TGTGCCAGCAGGGTAGACAGGGCCTACGAGCAGTACTTC. Protein sequence: CASRVDRAYEQYF. The chain joins TRBV28 to TRBJ2-7; 7 nucleotides match TRBD1. The trim removed 6 bases at V and 2 bases at J, leaving 4 bases unmatched. Germline loops: CDR1 MDHEN, CDR2 SYDVKM. The CDR3 spans 13 residues.

The chain couples TRBV6-6 to TRBJ1-5; 9 nucleotides agree with TRBD1. V gave up 1 base and J gave up 4 bases; unmatched junction bases: 2. The CDR3 extends over 15 amino acids. The germline V gene has CDR1 MNHNY and CDR2 SVGAGI (reference sequence). The CDR3 reads CASSYWDRENQPQHF. The DNA for the CDR3 is TGTGCCAGCAGTTACTGGGACAGGGAAAATCAGCCCCAGCATTTT.

CDR3 DNA sequence: TGTGCCAGCAGTTTTGGGGGGAGGGAGCAGTACTTC. Amino acid sequence: CASSFGGREQYF. The chain links TRBV27 to TRBJ2-7; perhaps TRBD2 as D (6 bases). Per the germline V gene, CDR1 is MNHEY and CDR2 is SMNVEV (reference sequence). This CDR3 comprises 12 residues. Trimming pared 3 bases from V and 7 bases from J, leaving 10 bases between.

The chain links TRBV19 to TRBJ2-1; D unclear. Germline V gene data show CDR1 as LNHDA and CDR2 as SQIVND (reference sequence). Trimming took 6 bases from V and 6 from J, leaving 9 bases between them. The CDR3 length is 12 residues. In DNA, the CDR3 is TGTGCCAGTAGCCAGTCACGCAATGAGCAGTTCTTC. Protein product: CASSQSRNEQFF.

The chain joins TRBV13 to TRBJ1-2, with 8 bases lining up with TRBD1. Germline values: CDR1 PRHDT, CDR2 FYEKMQ (reference sequence). The V and J ends lost 1 base and 7 bases, in that order; junction bases with no gene match: 8. CDR3 length: 15 residues. The CDR3 loop is CASSLASRGHRGYTF. Written as DNA, the CDR3 is TGTGCCAGCAGCTTAGCCTCCAGGGGGCATCGTGGCTACACCTTC.

This sequence joins TRBV7-9 and TRBJ1-4; D gene uncertain. Germline assignment: CDR1 SEHNR and CDR2 FQNEAQ (reference sequence). There are 14 residues in the CDR3. V lost 3 bases and J lost 0, with 5 bases in between. The CDR3, as DNA: TGTGCCAGCAGCTTTAGCTCAACTAATGAAAAACTGTTTTTT. It codes for CASSFSSTNEKLFF.